This entry lists 22 T cell receptor beta chains sequenced from one sample in a study of technical replicates of blood from a handful of donors. Libraries were prepared by immunoSEQ multiplex PCR; TCRdb keeps only in-frame clonotypes and omits some of them. The table has about 100,000 clones, around 96% seen once. The sample was T cells isolated from PBMCs. The receptor source for this set is a human donor in good health.

The CDR3: CATSRGVAISTDTQYF. The DNA of the CDR3 is TGTGCCACCAGCAGAGGGGTAGCCATATCCACAGATACGCAGTATTTT. This chain connects TRBV15 to TRBJ2-3, with D unclear. CDR1 and CDR2 from the germline V gene are LNHNV and YYDKDF (reference sequence). CDR3 size: 16 residues. Deletions cut 1 base from V and 2 bases from J, with 13 bases between.

CDR3 loop: CASSVRGRDQPQHF. The CDR3 DNA reads TGTGCCAGCAGTGTCAGGGGGAGAGATCAGCCCCAGCATTTT. The rearrangement joins TRBV6-1 to TRBJ1-5; TRBD1 agrees at 7 bases. This CDR3 region has 14 residues. Germline CDR1 and CDR2: MNHNS and SASEGT. V lost 4 bases to trimming and J lost 5 bases; unmatched junction nucleotides: 5.

The rearrangement joins TRBV28 to TRBJ2-1, with 14 bases fitting TRBD2. Germline lookup yields CDR1 MDHEN and CDR2 SYDVKM. Trimming removed 6 bases from V and 7 bases from J; junction bases left unmatched: 5. This CDR3 comprises 15 residues. This CDR3 is CASRTSGRAYNEQFF. As DNA, the CDR3 is TGTGCCAGCAGGACTAGCGGGAGGGCATATAATGAGCAGTTCTTC. Complete variable domain (other parts from reference TRBV28 and TRBJ2-1): DVKVTQSSRYLVKRTGEKVFLECVQDMDHENMFWYRQDPGLGLRLIYFSYDVKMKEKGDIPEGYSVSREKKERFSLILESASTNQTSMYLCASRTSGRAYNEQFFGPGTRLTVL.

The rearrangement uses TRBV7-8 and TRBJ1-2, with 12 bases matching TRBD1. This CDR3 region has 18 residues. V was clipped by 1 base and J by 3 bases; unmatched bases: 9. CDR1 SGHVS and CDR2 FQNEAQ come from the germline V gene. The chain's CDR3 is CASSLGDRGQGWDYGYTF. The CDR3 DNA reads TGTGCCAGCAGCTTAGGGGACAGGGGGCAAGGTTGGGACTATGGCTACACCTTC.

This chain links TRBV11-2 with TRBJ2-7; 8 bases fit TRBD1. The germline CDR1 and CDR2 sequences are SGHAT and FQNNGV. Trimming removed 4 bases from V and 0 bases from J; junction bases left unmatched: 8. The CDR3 spans 16 residues. CDR3 sequence (DNA): TGTGCCAGCAGCTCAGACCCCGGGACAGGCTCCTACGAGCAGTACTTC. It specifies CASSSDPGTGSYEQYF.

V is TRBV11-2 and J is TRBJ2-7; 9 bases agree with TRBD1. The CDR3 is 12 amino acids. CDR1 and CDR2 (germline): SGHAT, FQNNGV. Losses at the gene ends were 5 bases for V and 12 bases for J; bases not matched to a gene: 8. Here the CDR3 reads CASSQRPGQGYF. The CDR3 bases are TGTGCCAGCAGCCAACGTCCGGGACAGGGGTACTTC.

The chain carries TRBV7-6 and TRBJ2-2, with D possibly matching TRBD1 (6 bases). CDR3 length: 15 amino acids. Trimming shortened V by 1 base and J by 2 bases, and 8 bases separated the two germline ends. Per germline, CDR1 SGHVS and CDR2 FNYEAQ. The DNA of the CDR3 is TGTGCCAGCAGCTTAGAGGGGGATAACACCGGGGAGCTGTTTTTT. It is translated as CASSLEGDNTGELFF.

The gene calls are TRBV11-2 and TRBJ2-2; 9 bases align to TRBD1. From germline, CDR1 is SGHAT and CDR2 FQNNGV. The V segment lost 5 bases and the J segment 2 bases; nucleotides outside the gene matches: 3. There are 15 residues in the CDR3. The CDR3 reads CASSPTGGNTGELFF. The CDR3 DNA is TGTGCCAGCAGCCCGACAGGGGGTAACACCGGGGAGCTGTTTTTT.

The gene calls are TRBV5-1 and TRBJ1-1, with D possibly TRBD1 on 5 matching bases. Germline lookup yields CDR1 SGHRS and CDR2 YFSETQ. The CDR3 length is 13 residues. V shed 4 bases and J shed 4 bases, with 11 bases lying between them. This CDR3 reads CASSRPGGTEAFF. The CDR3 DNA follows: TGCGCCAGCAGCCGCCCGGGGGGCACTGAAGCTTTCTTT.

This sequence joins TRBV19 and TRBJ1-3; 10 bases line up with TRBD1. CDR3 length: 14 amino acids. The V gene end was trimmed by 7 bases and the J gene end by 7 bases; junction bases not matched to a gene: 7. Per germline, CDR1 LNHDA and CDR2 SQIVND (reference sequence). The CDR3 DNA is TGTGCCAGTAAAGCCGGGACAGGGGTGAACACCATATATTTT. Amino acids: CASKAGTGVNTIYF. Together with reference TRBV19 and TRBJ1-3, the CDR3 gives the full variable domain: DGGITQSPKYLFRKEGQNVTLSCEQNLNHDAMYWYRQDPGQGLRLIYYSQIVNDFQKGDIAEGYSVSREKKESFPLTVTSAQKNPTAFYLCASKAGTGVNTIYFGEGSWLTVV.

The gene calls are TRBV6-1 and TRBJ2-7, with D perhaps TRBD2 (6 bases). CDR3 length: 14 amino acids. V dropped 8 bases and J dropped 4 bases, with 18 bases sitting between them. The germline gives CDR1 MNHNS, CDR2 SASEGT. Here the CDR3 DNA reads TGTGCCAGCCAACAAGACAGTGGGAGGTACGAGCAGTACTTC. This gives the protein CASQQDSGRYEQYF.

This chain links TRBV14 with TRBJ2-4; D gene unclear. V dropped 0 bases and J dropped 2 bases, with 5 bases sitting between them. The germline V gene has CDR1 SGHDN and CDR2 FVKESK. The CDR3 has 14 amino acids. In DNA, the CDR3 is TGTGCCAGCAGCCAAGATCTAACCAAAAACATTCAGTACTTC. Translation: CASSQDLTKNIQYF.

The V call is TRBV10-3, the J call TRBJ1-4, with TRBD1 identical over 7 bases. This CDR3 is built from 13 residues. Germline V CDR1 and CDR2: ENHRY, SYGVKD. Trimming took 9 bases from V and 0 from J; bases not matched to a gene: 1. The CDR3 nucleotides read TGTGCCATTCAGGGGGCAACTAATGAAAAACTGTTTTTT. As protein: CAIQGATNEKLFF.

The gene calls are TRBV9 and TRBJ2-7; D is uncertain. Trimming removed 4 bases from V and 2 bases from J, with 10 bases in between. The CDR3 covers 13 residues. Germline-derived CDR1 and CDR2 are SGDLS and YYNGEE. The CDR3, as DNA: TGTGCCAGCAGCCCCGAGGCTGCCTACGAGCAGTACTTC. Amino acids: CASSPEAAYEQYF.

The chain uses TRBV2 and TRBJ1-2; D uncertain. This CDR3 spans 10 amino acids. The V end was cut by 4 bases, the J end by 8 bases, with 5 bases between. Germline CDR1 reads SNHLY; CDR2 reads FYNNEI. The CDR3 sequence: CASSAFGYTF. The DNA for the CDR3 is TGTGCCAGCAGTGCATTCGGCTACACCTTC.

There are a few counts of this clone. V gene TRBV5-1 combines with J gene TRBJ1-1; D is unresolved. The CDR3 consists of 14 residues. Germline values: CDR1 SGHRS, CDR2 YFSETQ. The germline V and J ends were trimmed by 4 bases and 5 bases, with 15 bases remaining between them. CDR3 nucleotides: TGCGCCAGCAGCCCTACGTTTTTCGGGACTGAAGCTTTCTTT. Its translation is CASSPTFFGTEAFF. Full variable domain (missing parts from reference TRBV5-1 and TRBJ1-1): KAGVTQTPRYLIKTRGQQVTLSCSPISGHRSVSWYQQTPGQGLQFLFEYFSETQRNKGNFPGRFSGRQFSNSRSEMNVSTLELGDSALYLCASSPTFFGTEAFFGQGTRLTVV.

The CDR3 reads CASSSGHDYNSPLHF. The CDR3 nucleotides are TGTGCCAGCAGCTCCGGACACGATTATAATTCACCCCTCCACTTT. This chain connects TRBV7-3 to TRBJ1-6; TRBD1 might be the D (5 bases). Between the trimmed V and J ends, which lost 4 bases and 4 bases, there was a span of 11 bases. This CDR3 contains 15 residues. CDR1 is SGHTA and CDR2 is FQGTGA in the germline V gene.

The rearrangement uses TRBV27 and TRBJ2-6, with D possibly being TRBD1 (6 bases). There are 15 residues in the CDR3. CDR1 is MNHEY, CDR2 SMNVEV, per germline (reference sequence). V lost 8 bases and J lost 3, with 14 bases in between. CDR3 nucleotides: TGTGCCAGCCGAAGAACAGGGCATGGGGCCAACGTCCTGACTTTC. As protein: CASRRTGHGANVLTF.

J is TRBJ2-3 and V is TRBV4-1; tentatively, D is TRBD1 (6 bases). Germline V gives CDR1 MGHRA, CDR2 YSYEKL. This CDR3 is built from 15 residues. The V gene lost 3 bases and the J gene lost 2 bases, with 12 bases spanning the gap. The CDR3 nucleotides are TGCGCCAGCAGCCAGCAGGGGTTGCCCACAGATACGCAGTATTTT. It specifies CASSQQGLPTDTQYF.

The chain recombines TRBV19 with TRBJ2-7; D is perhaps TRBD1 (6 bases). Per the germline V gene, CDR1 is LNHDA and CDR2 is SQIVND (reference sequence). Trimming took off 4 bases at V and 2 bases at J, with 15 bases between the two ends. This CDR3 contains 15 residues. The CDR3 reads CASSTKTGLTYEQYF. The CDR3 DNA reads TGTGCCAGTAGTACTAAGACAGGTTTGACCTACGAGCAGTACTTC.

CDR3 residues: CASSSGRGRNTEAFF. The DNA of the CDR3 is TGCGCCAGCAGCTCTGGTAGGGGGCGGAACACTGAAGCTTTCTTT. V gene TRBV5-1 combines with J gene TRBJ1-1, with TRBD1 matching over 7 bases. This CDR3 spans 15 amino acids. CDR1 is SGHRS and CDR2 is YFSETQ in the germline V gene. J was trimmed by 1 base and V by 3 bases; bases with no gene match: 6.

The chain recombines TRBV2 with TRBJ1-6, with TRBD1 matching 7 bases. This CDR3 is 12 amino acids long. Germline V gene data show CDR1 as SNHLY and CDR2 as FYNNEI. After removal of 2 bases from V and 19 bases from J, the junction contained 8 bases not matched to a gene. CDR3 DNA: TGTGCCAGCAGTGAAAGGGGGCCCACCGCGCACTTT. As protein: CASSERGPTAHF. The full variable domain, its missing parts supplied by reference TRBV2 and TRBJ1-6, is EPEVTQTPSHQVTQMGQEVILRCVPISNHLYFYWYRQILGQKVEFLVSFYNNEISEKSEIFDDQFSVERPDGSNFTLKIRSTKLEDSAMYFCASSERGPTAHFGNGTRLTVT.